This T cell receptor (beta chain) was sequenced during a study of control samples from healthy donors and cancer patients. Assay used: immunoSEQ multiplex PCR; TCRdb lists only in-frame clones, some missing. The data show more than 100,000 clones, about 87% seen once. The trim removed 3 bases at V and 5 bases at J, leaving 12 bases unmatched. The CDR3 contains 16 residues. The V gene's germline CDR1 is SGHRS and CDR2 YFSETQ. V is TRBV5-1 and J is TRBJ2-7, with TRBD1 identical over 9 bases. The receptor was isolated from a man between 40 and 49 years old in good health. Sequencing was done on a sample of blood. The CDR3 reads CASSSYPGQGTHEQYF. Here the CDR3 DNA reads TGCGCCAGCAGCTCCTACCCGGGACAGGGTACGCACGAGCAGTACTTC.